The clone carrying this TCR beta chain was observed many times. Beta-chain TCR CDR3 regions were amplified from RNA transcripts. The workflow started with a first-round RT-PCR run with HTBI primers and then moved on to a second-round multiplex PCR. MiXCR, run by TCRdb on the multiplex PCR reads, gives a single entry per CDR3 protein. This sample has a few hundred thousand distinct CDR3 sequences; about 15% occur once, and the top ten carry 2.4%. This sample was taken from a study of Graves' ophthalmopathy and Graves' hyperthyroidism. The germline V gene encodes CDR1 SQVTM and CDR2 ANQGSEA. The CDR3 consists of 12 residues. Trimming pared 0 bases from V and 7 bases from J, leaving 9 bases between.

This TCR came from an adult woman with stable Graves' hyperthyroidism. The chain couples TRBV29-1 to TRBJ2-5; D not certain. The sample was peripheral blood. CDR3 amino acids: CSVEDLRVTQYF. The DNA of the CDR3 is TGCAGCGTTGAAGACTTAAGGGTGACCCAGTACTTC. Using reference TRBV29-1 and TRBJ2-5 for the parts outside the CDR3, the full variable domain is SAVISQKPSRDICQRGTSLTIQCQVDSQVTMMFWYRQQPGQSLTLIATANQGSEATYESGFVIDKFPISRPNLTFSTLTVSNMSPEDSSIYLCSVEDLRVTQYFGPGTRLLVL.